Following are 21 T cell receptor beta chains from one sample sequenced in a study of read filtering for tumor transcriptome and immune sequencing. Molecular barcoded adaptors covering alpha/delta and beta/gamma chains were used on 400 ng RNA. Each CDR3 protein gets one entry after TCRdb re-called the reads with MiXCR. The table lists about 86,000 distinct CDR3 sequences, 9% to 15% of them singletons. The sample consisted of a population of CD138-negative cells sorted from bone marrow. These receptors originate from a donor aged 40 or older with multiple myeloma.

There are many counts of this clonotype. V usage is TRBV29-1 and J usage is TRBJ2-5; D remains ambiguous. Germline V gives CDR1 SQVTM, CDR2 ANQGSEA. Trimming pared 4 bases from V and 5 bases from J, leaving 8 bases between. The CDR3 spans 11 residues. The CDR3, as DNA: TGCAGCGTTGTAAGTGGCGAGACCCAGTACTTC. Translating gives CSVVSGETQYF. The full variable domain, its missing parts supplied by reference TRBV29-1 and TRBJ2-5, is SAVISQKPSRDICQRGTSLTIQCQVDSQVTMMFWYRQQPGQSLTLIATANQGSEATYESGFVIDKFPISRPNLTFSTLTVSNMSPEDSSIYLCSVVSGETQYFGPGTRLLVL.

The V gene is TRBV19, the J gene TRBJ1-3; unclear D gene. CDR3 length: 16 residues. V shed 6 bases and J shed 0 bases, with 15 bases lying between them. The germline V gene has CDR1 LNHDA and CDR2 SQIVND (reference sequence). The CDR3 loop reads CASSYNRLLSGNTIYF. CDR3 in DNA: TGTGCCAGTAGCTACAACCGCTTACTCTCTGGAAACACCATATATTTT. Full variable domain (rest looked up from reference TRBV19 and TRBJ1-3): DGGITQSPKYLFRKEGQNVTLSCEQNLNHDAMYWYRQDPGQGLRLIYYSQIVNDFQKGDIAEGYSVSREKKESFPLTVTSAQKNPTAFYLCASSYNRLLSGNTIYFGEGSWLTVV.

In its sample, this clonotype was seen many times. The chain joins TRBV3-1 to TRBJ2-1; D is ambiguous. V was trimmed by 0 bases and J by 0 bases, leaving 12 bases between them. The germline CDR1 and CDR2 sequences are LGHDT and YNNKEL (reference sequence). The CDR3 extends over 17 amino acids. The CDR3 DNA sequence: TGTGCCAGCAGCCAAGAAATGGGGATGGGCTCCTACAATGAGCAGTTCTTC. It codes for CASSQEMGMGSYNEQFF.

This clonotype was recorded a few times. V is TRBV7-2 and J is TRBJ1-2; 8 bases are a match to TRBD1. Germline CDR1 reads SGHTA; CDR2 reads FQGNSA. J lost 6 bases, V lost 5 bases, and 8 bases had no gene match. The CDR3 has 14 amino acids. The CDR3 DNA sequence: TGTGCCAGCAGCGCGCATCAGGGGGCACATGGCTACACCTTC. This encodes CASSAHQGAHGYTF.

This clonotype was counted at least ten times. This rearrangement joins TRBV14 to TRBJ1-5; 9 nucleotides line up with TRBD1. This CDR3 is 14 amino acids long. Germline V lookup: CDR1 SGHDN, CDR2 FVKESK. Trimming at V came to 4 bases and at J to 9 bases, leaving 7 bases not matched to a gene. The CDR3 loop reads CASSLGTGIGPQHF. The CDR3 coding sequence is TGTGCCAGCAGCCTCGGGACAGGGATTGGGCCCCAGCATTTT.

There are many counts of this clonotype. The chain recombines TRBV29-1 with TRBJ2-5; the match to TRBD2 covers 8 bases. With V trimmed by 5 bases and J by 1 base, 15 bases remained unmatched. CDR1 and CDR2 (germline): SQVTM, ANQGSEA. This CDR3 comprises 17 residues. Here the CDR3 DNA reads TGCAGCGTTTATGAACTAGCGGCGGGCAAGTTCCAAGAGACCCAGTACTTC. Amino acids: CSVYELAAGKFQETQYF. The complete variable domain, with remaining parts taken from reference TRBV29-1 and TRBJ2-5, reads SAVISQKPSRDICQRGTSLTIQCQVDSQVTMMFWYRQQPGQSLTLIATANQGSEATYESGFVIDKFPISRPNLTFSTLTVSNMSPEDSSIYLCSVYELAAGKFQETQYFGPGTRLLVL.

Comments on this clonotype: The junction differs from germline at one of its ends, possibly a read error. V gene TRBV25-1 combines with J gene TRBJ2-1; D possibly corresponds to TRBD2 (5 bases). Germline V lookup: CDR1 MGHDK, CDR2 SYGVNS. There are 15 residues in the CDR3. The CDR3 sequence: CAISGEQRAYNEQFF. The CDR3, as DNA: TGTGCCATCAGTGGGGAGCAACGAGCCTACAATGAGCAGTTCTTC.

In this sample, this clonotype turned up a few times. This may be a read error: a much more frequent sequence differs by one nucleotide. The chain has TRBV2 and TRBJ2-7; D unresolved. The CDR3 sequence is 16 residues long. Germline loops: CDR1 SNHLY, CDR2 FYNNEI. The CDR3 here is CTSSDPGAYPRTEQYF. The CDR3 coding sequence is TGTACCAGCAGTGACCCGGGTGCTTATCCACGTACAGAGCAGTACTTC.

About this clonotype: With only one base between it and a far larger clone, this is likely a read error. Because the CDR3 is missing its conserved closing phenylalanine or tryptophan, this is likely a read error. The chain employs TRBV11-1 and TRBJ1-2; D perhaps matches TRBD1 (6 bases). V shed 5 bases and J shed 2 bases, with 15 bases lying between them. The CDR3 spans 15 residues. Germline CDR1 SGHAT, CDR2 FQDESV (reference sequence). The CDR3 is CASSGTSESNYGYTL. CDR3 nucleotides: TGTGCCAGCAGCGGGACATCCGAGTCCAACTATGGCTACACCCTC.

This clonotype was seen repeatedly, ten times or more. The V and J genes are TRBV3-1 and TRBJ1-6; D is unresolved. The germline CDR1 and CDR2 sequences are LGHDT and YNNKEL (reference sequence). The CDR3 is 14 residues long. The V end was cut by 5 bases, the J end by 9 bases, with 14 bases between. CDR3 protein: CASSAGPSRSPLHF. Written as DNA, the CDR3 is TGTGCCAGCAGCGCAGGACCGTCTCGTTCACCCCTCCACTTT.

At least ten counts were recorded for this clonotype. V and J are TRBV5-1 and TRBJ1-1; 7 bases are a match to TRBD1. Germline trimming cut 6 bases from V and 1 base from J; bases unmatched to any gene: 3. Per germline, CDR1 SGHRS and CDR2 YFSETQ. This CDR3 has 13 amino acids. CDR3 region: CASTGTENTEAFF. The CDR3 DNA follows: TGCGCCAGCACGGGGACAGAGAACACTGAAGCTTTCTTT.

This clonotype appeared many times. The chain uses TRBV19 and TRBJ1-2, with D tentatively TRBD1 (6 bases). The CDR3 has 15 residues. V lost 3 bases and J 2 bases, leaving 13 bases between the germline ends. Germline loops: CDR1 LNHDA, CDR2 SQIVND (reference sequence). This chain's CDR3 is CASSMAGAANYGYTF. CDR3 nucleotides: TGTGCCAGTAGTATGGCAGGGGCAGCAAACTATGGCTACACCTTC.

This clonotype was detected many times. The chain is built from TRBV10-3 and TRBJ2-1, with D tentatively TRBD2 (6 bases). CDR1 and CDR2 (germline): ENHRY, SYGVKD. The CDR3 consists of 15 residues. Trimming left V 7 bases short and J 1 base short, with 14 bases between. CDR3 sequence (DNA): TGTGCCATCACGCGCGGGGCTGGGTCCTACAATGAGCAGTTCTTC. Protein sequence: CAITRGAGSYNEQFF.

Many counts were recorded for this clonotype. The CDR3 reads CSVGGLAGAATGELFF. CDR3 DNA sequence: TGCAGCGTTGGGGGTCTAGCGGGAGCAGCCACCGGGGAGCTGTTTTTT. The genes are TRBV29-1 and TRBJ2-2; 10 bases are shared with TRBD2. CDR1 is SQVTM, CDR2 ANQGSEA, per germline. The CDR3 has 16 residues. V was pared by 4 bases and J by 4 bases, with 9 bases of the junction left unmatched.

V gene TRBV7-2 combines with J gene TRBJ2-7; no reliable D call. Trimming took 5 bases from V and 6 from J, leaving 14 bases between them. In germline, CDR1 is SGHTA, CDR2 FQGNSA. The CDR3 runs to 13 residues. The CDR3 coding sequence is TGTGCCAGCAGCACTCCTCCGTTGGCCGAGCAGTACTTC. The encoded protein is CASSTPPLAEQYF.

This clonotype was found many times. The CDR3 coding sequence is TGTGCCAGCAGCCCGTCCTGGGACAGATCCTACGAGCAGTACTTC. This encodes CASSPSWDRSYEQYF. V gene TRBV7-9 combines with J gene TRBJ2-7; 7 bases align to TRBD1. CDR3 length equals 15 residues. Trimming cost V 5 bases and J 1 base; bases outside gene matches: 8. The germline V gene encodes CDR1 SEHNR and CDR2 FQNEAQ (reference sequence).

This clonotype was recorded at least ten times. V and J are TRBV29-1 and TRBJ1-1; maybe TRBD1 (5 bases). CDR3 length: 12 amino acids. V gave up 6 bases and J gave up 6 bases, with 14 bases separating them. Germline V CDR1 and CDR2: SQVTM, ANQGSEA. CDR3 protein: CSVLGGAAEAFF. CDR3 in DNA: TGCAGCGTCTTAGGAGGGGCGGCTGAAGCTTTCTTT.

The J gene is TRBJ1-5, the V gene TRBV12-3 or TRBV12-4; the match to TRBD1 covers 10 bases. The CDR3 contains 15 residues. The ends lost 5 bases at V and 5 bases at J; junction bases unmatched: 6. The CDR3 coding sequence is TGTGCCAGCAGTACCGGACAGGGGGGCTATCAGCCCCAGCATTTT. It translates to CASSTGQGGYQPQHF.

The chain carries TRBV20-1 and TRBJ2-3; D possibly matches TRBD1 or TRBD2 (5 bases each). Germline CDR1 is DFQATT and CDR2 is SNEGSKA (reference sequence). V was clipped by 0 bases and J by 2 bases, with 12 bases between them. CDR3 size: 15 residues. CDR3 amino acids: CSARELGPNTDTQYF. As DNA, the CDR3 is TGCAGTGCTAGAGAATTGGGACCGAACACAGATACGCAGTATTTT.

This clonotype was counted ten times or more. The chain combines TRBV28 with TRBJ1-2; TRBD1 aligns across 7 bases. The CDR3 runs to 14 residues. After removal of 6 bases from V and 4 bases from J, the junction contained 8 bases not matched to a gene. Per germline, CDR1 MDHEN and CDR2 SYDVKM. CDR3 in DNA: TGTGCCAGCAGGGGACAGCCTGAAACCTATGGCTACACCTTC. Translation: CASRGQPETYGYTF.

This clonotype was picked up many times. The CDR3 here is CASSDGTSGRPVETQYF. In DNA, the CDR3 is TGTGCCAGCAGTGATGGGACTAGCGGTCGGCCTGTAGAGACCCAGTACTTC. The chain employs TRBV12-3 or TRBV12-4 and TRBJ2-5; TRBD2 aligns across 11 bases. Trimming removed 5 bases from V and 4 bases from J; junction bases left unmatched: 12. The CDR3 is 17 amino acids.